This is a list of T cell receptor beta chains from one sample in a study of PD-1 blockade in classical Hodgkin lymphoma. TCRdb's table, derived via immunoSEQ multiplex PCR, lists solely in-frame clones and lacks some. The sample yields fewer than 25,000 clones, around 70% seen once. This sample comprised peripheral blood mononuclear cells (PBMCs), obtained at baseline. The origin of the receptors is a human donor with classical Hodgkin lymphoma. Each CDR3 is given with its conserved first and last residue. The order of the fields is J gene, clone size, V gene, D gene, CDR3 protein, CDR3 DNA. D genes are given only for firm matches. Only some rows state a clone size, as once, few, many or a class for expanded clones.

J gene: TRBJ2-7; clone size: -; V gene: TRBV11-2; D gene: -; CDR3 protein: CASSLETGGTYEQYF; CDR3 DNA: TGTGCCAGCAGCTTAGAGACAGGCGGTACCTACGAGCAGTACTTC
J gene: TRBJ1-4; clone size: -; V gene: TRBV6-1; D gene: -; CDR3 protein: CASSEVIRAGLFF; CDR3 DNA: TGTGCCAGCAGTGAAGTAATCAGGGCTGGGCTGTTTTTT
J gene: TRBJ2-3; clone size: few; V gene: TRBV4-3; D gene: TRBD2; CDR3 protein: CASSQDRGLAGSYSNTQYF; CDR3 DNA: TGCGCCAGCAGCCAAGATAGGGGACTAGCGGGGAGCTATTCGAATACGCAGTATTTT
J gene: TRBJ2-7; clone size: -; V gene: TRBV4-3; D gene: -; CDR3 protein: CASSQDERVIYEQYF; CDR3 DNA: TGCGCCAGCAGCCAAGATGAAAGGGTAATATACGAGCAGTACTTC
J gene: TRBJ2-7; clone size: -; V gene: TRBV27; D gene: -; CDR3 protein: CASRLYEQYF; CDR3 DNA: TGTGCCAGCAGACTATACGAGCAGTACTTC
J gene: TRBJ2-1; clone size: -; V gene: TRBV19; D gene: TRBD1; CDR3 protein: CASSSQGASYNEQFF; CDR3 DNA: TGTGCCAGTAGCTCACAGGGGGCGTCCTACAATGAGCAGTTCTTC
J gene: TRBJ1-3; clone size: -; V gene: TRBV11-2; D gene: TRBD1; CDR3 protein: CASSGWTGSGNTIYF; CDR3 DNA: TGTGCCAGCAGCGGGTGGACAGGCTCTGGAAACACCATATATTTT
J gene: TRBJ1-4; clone size: once; V gene: TRBV29-1; D gene: -; CDR3 protein: CSATGPRNEKLFF; CDR3 DNA: TGCAGCGCAACAGGTCCTCGTAATGAAAAACTGTTTTTT
J gene: TRBJ1-1; clone size: few; V gene: TRBV29-1; D gene: -; CDR3 protein: CSVYRVSGAFF; CDR3 DNA: TGCAGCGTATACAGGGTTTCCGGAGCTTTCTTT
J gene: TRBJ1-4; clone size: -; V gene: TRBV19; D gene: -; CDR3 protein: CASSMQRINEKLFF; CDR3 DNA: TGTGCCAGTAGTATGCAGCGGATTAATGAAAAACTGTTTTTT
J gene: TRBJ2-1; clone size: -; V gene: TRBV7-2; D gene: -; CDR3 protein: CASSFRSSGRLLGEQFF; CDR3 DNA: TGTGCCAGCAGCTTCCGTTCTTCCGGGAGATTACTGGGTGAGCAGTTCTTC
J gene: TRBJ2-3; clone size: -; V gene: TRBV25-1; D gene: TRBD1; CDR3 protein: CASSELTGDGADTQYF; CDR3 DNA: TGTGCCAGCAGTGAACTCACAGGGGACGGCGCAGATACGCAGTATTTT
J gene: TRBJ1-1; clone size: -; V gene: TRBV30; D gene: -; CDR3 protein: CAWINPTEAFF; CDR3 DNA: TGTGCCTGGATCAACCCCACTGAAGCTTTCTTT
J gene: TRBJ2-2; clone size: once; V gene: TRBV5-5; D gene: -; CDR3 protein: CASSLRLRSGELFF; CDR3 DNA: TGTGCCAGCAGCCTCCGTCTGAGATCCGGGGAGCTGTTTTTT
J gene: TRBJ2-7; clone size: -; V gene: TRBV21-1; D gene: -; CDR3 protein: CASSKVPSGSYEQYF; CDR3 DNA: TGTGCCAGCAGCAAAGTTCCTAGCGGGAGTTACGAGCAGTACTTC
J gene: TRBJ2-4; clone size: once; V gene: TRBV4-1; D gene: -; CDR3 protein: CASSQGVAKNIQYF; CDR3 DNA: TGCGCCAGCAGCCAGGGCGTCGCCAAAAACATTCAGTACTTC
J gene: TRBJ1-5; clone size: -; V gene: TRBV5-6; D gene: -; CDR3 protein: CASSPYMGQPQHF; CDR3 DNA: TGTGCCAGCAGCCCATACATGGGTCAGCCCCAGCATTTT